The TCR beta chain under discussion was sequenced for a study of Ad26.COV2.S vaccination and SARS-CoV-2 variants. The wider study: Of the COV1001 trial arms, the Ad26.COV2.S arm included the donor. Findings and limits, study-wide: Possibly, TCR breadth and depth analyses underestimated total T cell responses. Recipients of vaccine and of placebo showed similar breadth of their non-spike TCR repertoires.

A few counts support this clone. Its antigen is not known. Clones were read by immunoSEQ multiplex PCR, and TCRdb kept only the in-frame ones, dropping some. The repertoire has 410,000 or so clones, about 93% of them found once; the top ten carry 9% to 15%. Described treatment: 15 to 20 received Ad26.COV2.S at low or high dose, single or two shots; several received placebo; per-sample allocation not given. Day 63 following the first vaccine or placebo injection was when the samples were taken. Donation came from an adult in Boston who was aged 18-55 years. CDR1 is SNHLY, CDR2 FYNNEI, per germline. This CDR3 region has 15 residues. Trimming removed 1 base at V and 3 bases at J, with 13 bases between.

This specimen consisted of peripheral blood, obtained in a trial of Ad26.COV2.S vaccine versus placebo. The chain couples TRBV2 to TRBJ2-7; D not resolved. The receptor's source is a person aged 18-65 years who received the Ad26.COV2.S COVID-19 vaccine or a placebo. The CDR3 coding sequence is TGTGCCAGCAGTGAAGGGGCCGGGTTCTACTACGAGCAGTACTTC. Encoded protein: CASSEGAGFYYEQYF.